The clone carrying this T cell receptor beta chain was counted between two and nine times. The sample originates from a study of T-cell memory formation after mild COVID-19. Study overall: TCR clusters showed largely donor specificity.

5'RACE, which relied on constant-segment primers, yielded TCR alpha and TCR beta cDNA libraries carrying sample barcodes and UMIs. TCRdb called the 5' RACE reads again in MiXCR, with one record for every CDR3 protein. The sample lists under 85,000 distinct CDR3 sequences; around 13% were seen once. This sequence originates from an adult woman who had mild COVID-19 (a few samples of this study predate the infection). Cell type and time point are not known. The sample comprised PBMCs or a T cell subset sorted from them (not recorded which).

The CDR3 spells CASSQDPGTQSTNEKLFF. The CDR3 bases are TGCGCCAGCAGCCAAGATCCTGGGACACAATCGACTAATGAAAAACTGTTTTTT. The V gene is TRBV4-3, the J gene TRBJ1-4; D is possibly TRBD1 (6 bases). CDR3 length: 18 residues. The V end lost 0 bases, the J end lost 2 bases, and 16 bases lay between the germline ends. In germline, CDR1 is LGHNA, CDR2 YSLEER.